This T cell receptor beta chain was sequenced for a study of cytomegalovirus exposure and HLA in healthy donors. Vbeta (60) and Jbeta (13) primers were used in the PCR. The data were produced by immunoSEQ multiplex PCR, yet TCRdb's version contains in-frame clones alone and is incomplete. The table includes about 140,000 clones, about 80% detected once. V was cut by 3 bases and J by 7 bases, with 18 bases left in between. The CDR3 runs 15 residues. Germline CDR1 reads MRHNA; CDR2 reads SNTAGT. The receptor was isolated from a middle-aged woman in good health and CMV-seronegative. The sequencing sample was made of PBMCs. The gene calls are TRBV6-4 and TRBJ1-2; the D gene is possibly TRBD1 (6 bases). CDR3 nucleotide sequence: TGTGCCAGCAGTGATCTTGGCAGGGGATTTAGTGGCTACACCTTC. It translates to CASSDLGRGFSGYTF.